The entry below gives a single T cell receptor (beta chain) sequence along with its context. This record belongs to a study of blood T cell repertoires in COVID-19. Study overall: Acute and convalescent COVID-19 samples came from the United States, Italy and Spain.

Produced via immunoSEQ multiplex PCR; TCRdb's table is partial and in-frame only. This table holds some 70,000 clones, 70% to 85% found once. The trim removed 2 bases at V and 7 bases at J, leaving 6 bases unmatched. The CDR3 is 15 amino acids. Germline loops: CDR1 SGHTA, CDR2 FQGTGA. The sample consisted of peripheral blood. The sequence was collected from a woman in her sixties or seventies with acute or convalescent COVID-19. J is TRBJ2-1 and V is TRBV7-3; TRBD2 agrees at 9 bases. The CDR3 protein is CASSLSAGGFNEQFF. The CDR3 bases are TGTGCCAGCAGCTTATCGGCGGGAGGGTTTAATGAGCAGTTCTTC.